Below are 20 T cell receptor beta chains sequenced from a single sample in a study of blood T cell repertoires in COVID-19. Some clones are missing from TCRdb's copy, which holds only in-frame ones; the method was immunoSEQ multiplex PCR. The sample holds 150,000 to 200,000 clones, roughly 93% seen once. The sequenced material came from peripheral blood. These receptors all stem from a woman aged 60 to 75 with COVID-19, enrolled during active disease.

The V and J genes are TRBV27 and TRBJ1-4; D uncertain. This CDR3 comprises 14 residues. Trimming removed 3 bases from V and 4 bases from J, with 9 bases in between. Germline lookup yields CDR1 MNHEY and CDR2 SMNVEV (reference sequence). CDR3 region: CASSFWGDNEKLFF. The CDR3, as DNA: TGTGCCAGCAGTTTTTGGGGAGATAATGAAAAACTGTTTTTT.

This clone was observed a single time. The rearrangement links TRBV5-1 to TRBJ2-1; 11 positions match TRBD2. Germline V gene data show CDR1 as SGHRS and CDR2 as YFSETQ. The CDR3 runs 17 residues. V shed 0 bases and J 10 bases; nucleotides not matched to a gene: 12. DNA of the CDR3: TGCGCCAGCAGCTTGGCAACTCTTGGACTAGCGGGCAACGAGCAGTTCTTC. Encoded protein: CASSLATLGLAGNEQFF.

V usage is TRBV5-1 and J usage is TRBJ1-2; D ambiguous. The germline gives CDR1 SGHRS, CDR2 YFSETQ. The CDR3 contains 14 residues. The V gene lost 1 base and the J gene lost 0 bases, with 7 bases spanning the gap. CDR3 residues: CASSLTDPNYGYTF. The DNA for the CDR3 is TGCGCCAGCAGCTTGACAGACCCTAACTATGGCTACACCTTC.

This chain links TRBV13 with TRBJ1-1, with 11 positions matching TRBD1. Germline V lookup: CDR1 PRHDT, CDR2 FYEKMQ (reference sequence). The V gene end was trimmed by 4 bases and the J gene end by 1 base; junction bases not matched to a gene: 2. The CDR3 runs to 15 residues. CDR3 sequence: CASSSGTGGNTEAFF. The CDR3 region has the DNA TGTGCCAGCAGCTCCGGGACAGGGGGGAACACTGAAGCTTTCTTT. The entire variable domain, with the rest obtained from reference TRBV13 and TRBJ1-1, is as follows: AAGVIQSPRHLIKEKRETATLKCYPIPRHDTVYWYQQGPGQDPQFLISFYEKMQSDKGSIPDRFSAQQFSDYHSELNMSSLELGDSALYFCASSSGTGGNTEAFFGQGTRLTVV.

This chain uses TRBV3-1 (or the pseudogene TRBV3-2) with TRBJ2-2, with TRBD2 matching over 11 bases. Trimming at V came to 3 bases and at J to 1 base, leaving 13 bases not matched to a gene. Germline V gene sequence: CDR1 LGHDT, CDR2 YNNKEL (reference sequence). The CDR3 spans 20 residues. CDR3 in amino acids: CASSHAPYLAGGLNTGELFF. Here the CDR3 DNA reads TGTGCCAGCAGCCATGCCCCTTATTTAGCGGGGGGGTTGAACACCGGGGAGCTGTTTTTT.

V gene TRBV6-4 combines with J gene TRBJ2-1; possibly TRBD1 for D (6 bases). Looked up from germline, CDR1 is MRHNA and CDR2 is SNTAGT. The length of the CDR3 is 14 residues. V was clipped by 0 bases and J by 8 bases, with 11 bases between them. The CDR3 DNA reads TGTGCCAGCAGTGACTCGAGTGGGGGCGATGAGCAGTTCTTC. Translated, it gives CASSDSSGGDEQFF.

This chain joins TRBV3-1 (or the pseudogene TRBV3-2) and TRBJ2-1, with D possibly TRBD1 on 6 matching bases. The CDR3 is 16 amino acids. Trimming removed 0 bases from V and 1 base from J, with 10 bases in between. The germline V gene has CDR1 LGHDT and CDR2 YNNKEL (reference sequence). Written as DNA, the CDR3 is TGTGCCAGCAGCCAAGACGGGACACAATCCTACAATGAGCAGTTCTTC. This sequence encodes CASSQDGTQSYNEQFF.

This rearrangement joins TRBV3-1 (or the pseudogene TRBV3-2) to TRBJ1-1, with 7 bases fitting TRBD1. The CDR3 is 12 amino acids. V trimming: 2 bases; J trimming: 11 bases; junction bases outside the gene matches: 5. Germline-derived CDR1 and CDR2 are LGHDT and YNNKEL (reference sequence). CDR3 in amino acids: CASSQTDRSAFF. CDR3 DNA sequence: TGTGCCAGCAGCCAAACGGACAGGTCCGCTTTCTTT.

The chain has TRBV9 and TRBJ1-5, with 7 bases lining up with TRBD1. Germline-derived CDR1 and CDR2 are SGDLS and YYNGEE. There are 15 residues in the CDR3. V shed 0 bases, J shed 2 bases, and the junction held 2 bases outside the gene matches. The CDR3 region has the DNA TGTGCCAGCAGCGTAGATGGACAGGGCAATCAGCCCCAGCATTTT. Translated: CASSVDGQGNQPQHF.

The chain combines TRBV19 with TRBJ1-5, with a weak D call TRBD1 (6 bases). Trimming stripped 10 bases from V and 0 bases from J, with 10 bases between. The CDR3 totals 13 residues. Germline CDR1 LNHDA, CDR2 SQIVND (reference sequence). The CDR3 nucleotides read TGTGCCACCGGACAGTATAGCAATCAGCCCCAGCATTTT. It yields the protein CATGQYSNQPQHF.

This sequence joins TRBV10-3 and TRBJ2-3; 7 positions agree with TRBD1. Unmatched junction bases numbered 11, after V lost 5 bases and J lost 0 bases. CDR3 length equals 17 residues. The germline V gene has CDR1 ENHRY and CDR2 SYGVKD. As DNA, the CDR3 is TGTGCCATCAGTACCCATCCCTACAGGGGTAGCACAGATACGCAGTATTTT. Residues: CAISTHPYRGSTDTQYF.

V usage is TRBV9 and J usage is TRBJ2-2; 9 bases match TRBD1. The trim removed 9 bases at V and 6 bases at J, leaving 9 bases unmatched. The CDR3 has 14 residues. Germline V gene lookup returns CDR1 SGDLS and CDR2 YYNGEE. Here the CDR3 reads CATTPGQGPGELFF. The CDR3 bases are TGTGCCACGACCCCGGGACAGGGACCCGGGGAGCTGTTTTTT.

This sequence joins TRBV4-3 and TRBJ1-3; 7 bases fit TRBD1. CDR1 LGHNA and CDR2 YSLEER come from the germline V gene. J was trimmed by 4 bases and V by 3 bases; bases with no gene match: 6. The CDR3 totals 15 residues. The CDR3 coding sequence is TGCGCCAGCAGCCAGACAGGGACTCCGGGAAACACCATATATTTT. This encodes CASSQTGTPGNTIYF.

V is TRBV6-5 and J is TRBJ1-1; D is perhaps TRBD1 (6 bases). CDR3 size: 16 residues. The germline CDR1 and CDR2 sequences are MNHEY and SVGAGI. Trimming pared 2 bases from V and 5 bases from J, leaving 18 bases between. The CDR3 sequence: CASSYEIPGVATEAFF. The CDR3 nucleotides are TGTGCCAGCAGTTACGAAATCCCAGGGGTAGCGACTGAAGCTTTCTTT.

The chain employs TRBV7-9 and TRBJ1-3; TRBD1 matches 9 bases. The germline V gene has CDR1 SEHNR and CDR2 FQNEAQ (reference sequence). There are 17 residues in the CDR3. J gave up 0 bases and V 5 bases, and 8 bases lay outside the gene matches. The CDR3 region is CASSMGDRAYSGNTIYF. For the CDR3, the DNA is TGTGCCAGCAGCATGGGGGACAGGGCATACTCTGGAAACACCATATATTTT.

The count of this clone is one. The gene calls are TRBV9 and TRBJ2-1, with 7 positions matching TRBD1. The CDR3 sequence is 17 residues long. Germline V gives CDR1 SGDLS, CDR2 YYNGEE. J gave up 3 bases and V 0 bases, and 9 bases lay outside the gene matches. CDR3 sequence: CASSVATGTDYYNEQFF. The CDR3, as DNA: TGTGCCAGCAGCGTAGCTACAGGGACAGATTACTACAATGAGCAGTTCTTC.

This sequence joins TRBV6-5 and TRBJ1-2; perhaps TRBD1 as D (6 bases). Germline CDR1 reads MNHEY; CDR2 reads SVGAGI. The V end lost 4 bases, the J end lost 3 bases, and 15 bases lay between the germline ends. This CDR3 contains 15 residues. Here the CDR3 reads CASSFIDRNYYGYTF. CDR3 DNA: TGTGCCAGCAGTTTCATCGACAGGAACTACTATGGCTACACCTTC.

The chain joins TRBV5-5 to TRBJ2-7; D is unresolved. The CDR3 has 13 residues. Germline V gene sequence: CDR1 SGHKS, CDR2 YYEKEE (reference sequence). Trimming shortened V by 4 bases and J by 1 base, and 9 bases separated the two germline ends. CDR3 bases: TGTGCCAGCAGCCCGCGGAGTTCCTACGAGCAGTACTTC. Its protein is CASSPRSSYEQYF.

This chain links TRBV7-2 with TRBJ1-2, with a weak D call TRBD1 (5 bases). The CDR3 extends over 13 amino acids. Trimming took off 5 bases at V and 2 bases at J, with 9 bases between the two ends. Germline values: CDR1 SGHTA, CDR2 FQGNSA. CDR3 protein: CASSPRQNYGYTF. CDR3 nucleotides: TGTGCCAGCAGCCCCAGACAGAACTATGGCTACACCTTC.

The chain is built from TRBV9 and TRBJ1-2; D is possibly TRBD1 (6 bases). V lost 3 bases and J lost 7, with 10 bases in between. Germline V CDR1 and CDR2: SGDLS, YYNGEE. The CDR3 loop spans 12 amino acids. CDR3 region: CASSAGTFGYTF. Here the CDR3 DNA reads TGTGCCAGCAGCGCCGGGACATTTGGCTACACCTTC.